The entry below gives a single TCR beta chain sequence along with its context. Its antigen is undetermined. The entry originates in a study of cytomegalovirus exposure and HLA in healthy donors. Study-wide results and limits: Analysis was carried out at a later point, and it linked a missense DCLRE1C variant to TCR beta V- and J-gene trimming.

The ends lost 1 base at V and 8 bases at J; junction bases unmatched: 7. Germline lookup yields CDR1 SEHNR and CDR2 FQNEAQ (reference sequence). This CDR3 region has 17 residues. PCR was performed using 60 Vbeta and 13 Jbeta primers. Sequencing was performed with immunoSEQ multiplex PCR; in TCRdb, only in-frame clones are kept and a portion is missing. The top ten clones hold 0.65% to 0.9% of a sample with 160,000 or so clones, approximately 90% of them seen once. Each of the donors was a healthy bone marrow donor. The V and J genes are TRBV7-9 and TRBJ2-1, with 14 bases aligning to TRBD2. Specimen: PBMCs. This sequence originates from a woman younger than 45 in good health and CMV-seronegative. The CDR3 region is CASSLEEGLAGVYEQFF. The CDR3 DNA reads as TGTGCCAGCAGCTTAGAGGAGGGACTAGCGGGAGTGTATGAGCAGTTCTTC.